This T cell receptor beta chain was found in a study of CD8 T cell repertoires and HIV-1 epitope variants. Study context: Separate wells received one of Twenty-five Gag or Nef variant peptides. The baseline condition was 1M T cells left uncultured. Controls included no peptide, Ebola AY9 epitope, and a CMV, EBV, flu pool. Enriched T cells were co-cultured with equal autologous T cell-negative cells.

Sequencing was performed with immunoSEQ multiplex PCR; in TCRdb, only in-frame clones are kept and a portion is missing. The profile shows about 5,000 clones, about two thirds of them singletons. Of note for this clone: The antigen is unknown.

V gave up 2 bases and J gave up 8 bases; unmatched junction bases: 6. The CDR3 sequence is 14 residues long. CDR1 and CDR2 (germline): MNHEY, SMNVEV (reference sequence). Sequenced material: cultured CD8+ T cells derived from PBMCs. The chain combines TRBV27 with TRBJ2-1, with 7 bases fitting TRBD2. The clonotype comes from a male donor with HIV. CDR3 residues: CASSLGGRADEQFF. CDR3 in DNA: TGTGCCAGCAGTTTAGGTGGGAGGGCCGATGAGCAGTTCTTC.